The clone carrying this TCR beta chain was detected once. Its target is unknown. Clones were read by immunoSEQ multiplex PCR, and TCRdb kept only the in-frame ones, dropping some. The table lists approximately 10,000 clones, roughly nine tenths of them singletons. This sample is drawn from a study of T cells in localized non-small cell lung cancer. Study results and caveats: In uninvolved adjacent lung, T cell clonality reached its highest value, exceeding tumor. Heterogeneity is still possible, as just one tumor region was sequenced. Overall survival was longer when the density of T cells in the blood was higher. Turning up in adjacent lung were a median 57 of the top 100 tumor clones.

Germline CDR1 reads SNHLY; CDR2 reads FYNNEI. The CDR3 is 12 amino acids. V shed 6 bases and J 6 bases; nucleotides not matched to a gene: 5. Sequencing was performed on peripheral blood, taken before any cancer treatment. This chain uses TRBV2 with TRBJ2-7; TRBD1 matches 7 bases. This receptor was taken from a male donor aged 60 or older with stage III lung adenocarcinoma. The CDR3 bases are TGTGCCAGCAGGCTGACAGGGCTCGAGCAGTACTTC. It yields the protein CASRLTGLEQYF.